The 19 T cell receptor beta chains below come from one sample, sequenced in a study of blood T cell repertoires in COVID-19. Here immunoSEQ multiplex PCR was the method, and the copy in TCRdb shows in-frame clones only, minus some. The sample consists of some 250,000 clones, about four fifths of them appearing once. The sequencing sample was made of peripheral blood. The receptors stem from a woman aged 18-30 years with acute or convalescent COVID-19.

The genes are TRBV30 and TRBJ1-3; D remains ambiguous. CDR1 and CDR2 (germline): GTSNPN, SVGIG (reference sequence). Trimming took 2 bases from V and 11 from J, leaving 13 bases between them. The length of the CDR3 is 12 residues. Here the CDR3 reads CAWSPQAEPIYF. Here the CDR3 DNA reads TGTGCCTGGAGTCCCCAGGCCGAGCCCATATATTTT.

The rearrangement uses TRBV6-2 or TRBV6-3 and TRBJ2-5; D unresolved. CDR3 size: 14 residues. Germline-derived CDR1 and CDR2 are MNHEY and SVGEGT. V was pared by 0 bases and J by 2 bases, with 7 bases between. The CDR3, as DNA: TGTGCCAGCAGTTACTCTTACCAGCAAGAGACCCAGTACTTC. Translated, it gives CASSYSYQQETQYF.

The CDR3 loop is CASSLVGVGNIQYF. In DNA form, the CDR3 reads TGCGCCAGCAGCTTAGTGGGAGTTGGAAACATTCAGTACTTC. The chain recombines TRBV5-1 with TRBJ2-4; a possible D gene is TRBD2 (5 bases). V dropped 2 bases and J dropped 6 bases, with 12 bases sitting between them. The CDR3 is 14 amino acids. CDR1 is SGHRS and CDR2 is YFSETQ in the germline V gene.

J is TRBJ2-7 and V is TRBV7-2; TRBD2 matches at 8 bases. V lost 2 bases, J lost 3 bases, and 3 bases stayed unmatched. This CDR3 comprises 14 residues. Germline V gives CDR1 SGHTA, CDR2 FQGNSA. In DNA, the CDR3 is TGTGCCAGCAGCTTAACTAGCGGATACTACGAGCAGTACTTC. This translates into CASSLTSGYYEQYF.

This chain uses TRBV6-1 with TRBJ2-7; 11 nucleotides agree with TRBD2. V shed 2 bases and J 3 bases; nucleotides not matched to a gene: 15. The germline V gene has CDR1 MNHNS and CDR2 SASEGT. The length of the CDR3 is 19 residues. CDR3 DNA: TGTGCCAGCAGTGAACCCCCCAGGGCCTGGGGACTAGCGGTCTACGAGCAGTACTTC. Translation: CASSEPPRAWGLAVYEQYF.

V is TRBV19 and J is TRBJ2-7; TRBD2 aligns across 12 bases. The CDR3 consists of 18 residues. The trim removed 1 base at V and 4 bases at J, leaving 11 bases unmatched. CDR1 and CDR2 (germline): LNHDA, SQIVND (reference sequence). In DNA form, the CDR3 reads TGTGCCAGTAGTATAGGACTAGCGGGAGTATCGGGGTCGTACGAGCAGTACTTC. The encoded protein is CASSIGLAGVSGSYEQYF.

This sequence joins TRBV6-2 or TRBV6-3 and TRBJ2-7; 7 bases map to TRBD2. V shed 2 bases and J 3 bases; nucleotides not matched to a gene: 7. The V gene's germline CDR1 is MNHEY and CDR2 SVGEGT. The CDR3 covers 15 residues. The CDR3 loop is CASSYTPSGFYEQYF. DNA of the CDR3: TGTGCCAGCAGTTACACGCCTAGCGGATTCTACGAGCAGTACTTC.

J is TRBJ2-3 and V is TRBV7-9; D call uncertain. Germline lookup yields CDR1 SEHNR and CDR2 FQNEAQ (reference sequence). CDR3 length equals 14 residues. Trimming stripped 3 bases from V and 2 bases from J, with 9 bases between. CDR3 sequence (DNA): TGTGCCAGCAGCTTTTACTCCAACACAGATACGCAGTATTTT. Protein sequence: CASSFYSNTDTQYF.

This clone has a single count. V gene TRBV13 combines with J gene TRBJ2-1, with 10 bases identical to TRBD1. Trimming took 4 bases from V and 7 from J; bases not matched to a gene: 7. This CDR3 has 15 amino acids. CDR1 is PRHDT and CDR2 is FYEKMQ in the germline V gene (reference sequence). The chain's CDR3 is CASSSDRGQGNEQFF. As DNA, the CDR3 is TGTGCCAGCAGCTCAGACAGGGGGCAGGGAAATGAGCAGTTCTTC.

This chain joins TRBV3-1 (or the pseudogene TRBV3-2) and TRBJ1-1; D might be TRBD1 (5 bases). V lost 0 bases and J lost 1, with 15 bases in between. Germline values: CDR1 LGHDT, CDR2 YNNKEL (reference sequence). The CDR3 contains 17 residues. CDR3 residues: CASSQDRGWQGNTEAFF. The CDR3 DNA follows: TGTGCCAGCAGCCAAGATCGCGGTTGGCAGGGGAACACTGAAGCTTTCTTT.

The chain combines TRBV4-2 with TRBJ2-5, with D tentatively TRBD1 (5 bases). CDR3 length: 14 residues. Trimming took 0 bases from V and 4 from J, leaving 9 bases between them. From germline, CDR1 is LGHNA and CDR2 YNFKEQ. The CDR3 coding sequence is TGTGCCAGCAGCCAAGATTACACAGGAGAGACCCAGTACTTC. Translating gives CASSQDYTGETQYF.

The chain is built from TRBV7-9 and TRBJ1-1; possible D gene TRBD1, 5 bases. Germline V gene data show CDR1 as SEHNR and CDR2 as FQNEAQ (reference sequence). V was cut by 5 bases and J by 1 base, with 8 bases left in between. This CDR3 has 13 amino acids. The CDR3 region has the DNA TGTGCCAGCAGCCCAGGGTGGAACACTGAAGCTTTCTTT. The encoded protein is CASSPGWNTEAFF.

In nucleotides, the CDR3 is TGTGCCACCAGCCCGGTCAATACAGGACCGATCTATGGCTACACCTTC. Translation gives CATSPVNTGPIYGYTF. V and J are TRBV15 and TRBJ1-2; weak D call: TRBD1 (5 bases). V was trimmed by 5 bases and J by 4 bases, leaving 20 bases between them. The CDR3 contains 16 residues. Germline values: CDR1 LNHNV, CDR2 YYDKDF (reference sequence).

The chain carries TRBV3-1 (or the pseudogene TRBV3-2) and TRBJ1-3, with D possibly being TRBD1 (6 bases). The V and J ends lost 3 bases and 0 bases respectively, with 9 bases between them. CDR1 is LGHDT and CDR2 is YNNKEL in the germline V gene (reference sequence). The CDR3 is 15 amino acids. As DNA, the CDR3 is TGTGCCAGCAGCCAGGGGGCGAACTCTGGAAACACCATATATTTT. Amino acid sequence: CASSQGANSGNTIYF.

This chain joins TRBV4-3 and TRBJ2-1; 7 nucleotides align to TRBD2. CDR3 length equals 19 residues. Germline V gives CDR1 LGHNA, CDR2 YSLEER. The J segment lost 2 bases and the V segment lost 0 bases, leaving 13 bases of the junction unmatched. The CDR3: CASSQEWFGGGSAYNEQFF. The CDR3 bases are TGCGCCAGCAGCCAAGAGTGGTTTGGTGGCGGGAGCGCCTACAATGAGCAGTTCTTC.

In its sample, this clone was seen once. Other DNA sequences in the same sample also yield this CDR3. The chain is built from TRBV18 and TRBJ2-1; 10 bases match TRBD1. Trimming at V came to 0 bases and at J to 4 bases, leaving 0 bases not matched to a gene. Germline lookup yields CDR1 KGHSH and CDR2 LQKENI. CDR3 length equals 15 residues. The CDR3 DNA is TGTGCCAGCTCACCACCGGGACAGGGGTACAATGAGCAGTTCTTC. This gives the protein CASSPPGQGYNEQFF.

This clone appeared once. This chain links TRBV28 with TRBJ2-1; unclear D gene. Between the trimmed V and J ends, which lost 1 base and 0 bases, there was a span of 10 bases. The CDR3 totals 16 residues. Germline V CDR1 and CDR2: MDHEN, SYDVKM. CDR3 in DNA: TGTGCCAGCAGTTTATATCGCCTAAGCTCCTACAATGAGCAGTTCTTC. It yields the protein CASSLYRLSSYNEQFF.

The DNA of the CDR3 is TGTGCCAGCAGTGCCCTAGCGGGAGGGTTCTACGAGCAGTACTTC. Translating gives CASSALAGGFYEQYF. The chain carries TRBV28 and TRBJ2-7, with TRBD2 identical over 12 bases. Germline V gene sequence: CDR1 MDHEN, CDR2 SYDVKM. The CDR3 consists of 15 residues. J lost 3 bases, V lost 5 bases, and 5 bases had no gene match. Full variable domain (rest looked up from reference TRBV28 and TRBJ2-7): DVKVTQSSRYLVKRTGEKVFLECVQDMDHENMFWYRQDPGLGLRLIYFSYDVKMKEKGDIPEGYSVSREKKERFSLILESASTNQTSMYLCASSALAGGFYEQYFGPGTRLTVT.

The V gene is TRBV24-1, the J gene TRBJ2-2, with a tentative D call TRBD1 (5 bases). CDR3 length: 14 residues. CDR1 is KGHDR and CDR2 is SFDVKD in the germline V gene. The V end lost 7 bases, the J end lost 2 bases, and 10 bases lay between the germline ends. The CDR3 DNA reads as TGTGCCACCAGCCTGGGGCAAAACACCGGGGAGCTGTTTTTT. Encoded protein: CATSLGQNTGELFF.